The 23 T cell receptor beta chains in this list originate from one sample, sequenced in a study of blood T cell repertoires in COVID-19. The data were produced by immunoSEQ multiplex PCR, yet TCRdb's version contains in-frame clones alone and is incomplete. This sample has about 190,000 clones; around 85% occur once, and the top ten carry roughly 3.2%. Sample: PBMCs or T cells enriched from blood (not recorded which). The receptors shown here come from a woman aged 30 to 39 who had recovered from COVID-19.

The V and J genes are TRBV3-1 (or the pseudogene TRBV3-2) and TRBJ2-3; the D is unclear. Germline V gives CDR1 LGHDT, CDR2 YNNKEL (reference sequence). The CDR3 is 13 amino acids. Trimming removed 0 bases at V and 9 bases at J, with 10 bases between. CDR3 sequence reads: CASSQDPTGTQYF. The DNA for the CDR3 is TGTGCCAGCAGCCAAGATCCAACCGGGACGCAGTATTTT.

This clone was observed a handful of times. CDR3 region: CASSIRQGLRAEAFF. Written as DNA, the CDR3 is TGTGCCAGTAGTATCCGACAGGGCTTAAGGGCTGAAGCTTTCTTT. The V call is TRBV19, the J call TRBJ1-1; the match to TRBD1 covers 7 bases. The CDR3 covers 15 residues. V lost 3 bases, J lost 6 bases, and 10 bases stayed unmatched. Per the germline V gene, CDR1 is LNHDA and CDR2 is SQIVND (reference sequence).

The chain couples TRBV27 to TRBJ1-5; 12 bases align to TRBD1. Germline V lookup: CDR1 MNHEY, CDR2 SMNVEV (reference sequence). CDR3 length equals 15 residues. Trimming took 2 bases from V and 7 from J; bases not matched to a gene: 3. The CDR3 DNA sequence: TGTGCCAGCAGTTTAGGGACAGGGGGCAGACAGCCCCAGCATTTT. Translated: CASSLGTGGRQPQHF.

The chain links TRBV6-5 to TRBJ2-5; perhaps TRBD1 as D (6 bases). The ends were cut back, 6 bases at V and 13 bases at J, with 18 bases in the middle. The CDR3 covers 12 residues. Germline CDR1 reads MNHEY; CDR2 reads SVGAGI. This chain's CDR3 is CASRNGETGMYF. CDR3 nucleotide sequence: TGTGCCAGCAGAAACGGAGAGACAGGAATGTACTTC.

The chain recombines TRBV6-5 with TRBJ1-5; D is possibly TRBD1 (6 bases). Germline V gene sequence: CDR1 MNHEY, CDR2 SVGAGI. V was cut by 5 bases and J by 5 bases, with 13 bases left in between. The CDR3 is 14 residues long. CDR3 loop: CASSSRTADQPQHF. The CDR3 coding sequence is TGTGCCAGCAGTAGCCGGACAGCAGATCAGCCCCAGCATTTT.

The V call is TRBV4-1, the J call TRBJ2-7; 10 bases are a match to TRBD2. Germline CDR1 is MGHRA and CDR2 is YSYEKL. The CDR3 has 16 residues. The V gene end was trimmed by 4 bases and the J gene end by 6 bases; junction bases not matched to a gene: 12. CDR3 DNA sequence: TGCGCCAGCAGCCTCTACGTGACCGGGACTAGCGCCGAGCAGTACTTC. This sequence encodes CASSLYVTGTSAEQYF.

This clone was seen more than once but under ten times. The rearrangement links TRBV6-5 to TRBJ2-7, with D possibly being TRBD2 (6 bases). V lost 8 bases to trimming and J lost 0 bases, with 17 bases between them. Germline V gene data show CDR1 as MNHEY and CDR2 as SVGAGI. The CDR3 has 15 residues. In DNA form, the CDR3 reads TGTGCCAGCCGCCCCCCAGCCGGGAGCTCCTACGAGCAGTACTTC. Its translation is CASRPPAGSSYEQYF.

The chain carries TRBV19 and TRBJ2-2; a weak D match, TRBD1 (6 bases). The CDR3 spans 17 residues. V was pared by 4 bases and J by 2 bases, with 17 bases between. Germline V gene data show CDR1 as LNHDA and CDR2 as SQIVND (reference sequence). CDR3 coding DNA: TGTGCCAGTAGTAGTAGCTGGGGGCGCAGAAACACCGGGGAGCTGTTTTTT. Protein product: CASSSSWGRRNTGELFF.

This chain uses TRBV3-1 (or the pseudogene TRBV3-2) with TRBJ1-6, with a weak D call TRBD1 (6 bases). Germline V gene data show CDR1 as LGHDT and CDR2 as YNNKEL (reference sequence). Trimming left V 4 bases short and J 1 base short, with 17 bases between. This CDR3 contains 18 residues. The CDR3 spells CASSLSRGGASYNSPLHF. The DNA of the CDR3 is TGTGCCAGCAGCCTAAGCCGGGGGGGCGCGTCCTATAATTCACCCCTCCACTTT.

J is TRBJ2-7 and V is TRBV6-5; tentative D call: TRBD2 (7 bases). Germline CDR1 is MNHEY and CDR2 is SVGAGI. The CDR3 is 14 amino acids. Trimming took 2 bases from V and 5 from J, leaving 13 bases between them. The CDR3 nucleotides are TGTGCCAGCAGTTACGGCGGGGGCGGCCACGAGCAGTACTTC. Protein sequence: CASSYGGGGHEQYF.

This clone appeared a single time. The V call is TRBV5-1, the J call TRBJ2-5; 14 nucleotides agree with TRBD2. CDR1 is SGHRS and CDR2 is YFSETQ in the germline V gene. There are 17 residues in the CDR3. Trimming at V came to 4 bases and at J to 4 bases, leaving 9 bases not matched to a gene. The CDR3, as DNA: TGCGCCAGCAGCCCGCAACCGGGACTAGCGGGAGCAGAGACCCAGTACTTC. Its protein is CASSPQPGLAGAETQYF.

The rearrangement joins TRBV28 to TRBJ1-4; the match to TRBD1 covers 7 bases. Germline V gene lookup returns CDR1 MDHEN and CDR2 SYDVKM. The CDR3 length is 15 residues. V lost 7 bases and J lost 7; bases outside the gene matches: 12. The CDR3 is CASNGLGGDGEKLFF. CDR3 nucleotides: TGTGCCAGCAATGGATTAGGGGGCGATGGTGAAAAACTGTTTTTT.

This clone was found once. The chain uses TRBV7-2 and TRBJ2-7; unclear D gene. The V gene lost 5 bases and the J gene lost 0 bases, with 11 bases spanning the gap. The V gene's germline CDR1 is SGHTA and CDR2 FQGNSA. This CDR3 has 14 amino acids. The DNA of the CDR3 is TGTGCCAGCAGCCCGGGTCGCGCCTCCTACGAGCAGTACTTC. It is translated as CASSPGRASYEQYF.

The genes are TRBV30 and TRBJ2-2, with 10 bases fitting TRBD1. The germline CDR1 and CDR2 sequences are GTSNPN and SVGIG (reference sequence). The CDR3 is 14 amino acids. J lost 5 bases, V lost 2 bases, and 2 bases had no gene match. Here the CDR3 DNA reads TGTGCCTGGAGTTGGGGACAGGGGACCGGGGAGCTGTTTTTT. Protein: CAWSWGQGTGELFF.

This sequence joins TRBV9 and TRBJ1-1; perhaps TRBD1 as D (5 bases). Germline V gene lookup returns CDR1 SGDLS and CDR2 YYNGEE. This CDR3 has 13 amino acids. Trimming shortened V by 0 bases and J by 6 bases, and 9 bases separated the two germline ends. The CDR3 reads CASSVVEGAEAFF. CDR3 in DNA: TGTGCCAGCAGCGTAGTTGAAGGGGCTGAAGCTTTCTTT.

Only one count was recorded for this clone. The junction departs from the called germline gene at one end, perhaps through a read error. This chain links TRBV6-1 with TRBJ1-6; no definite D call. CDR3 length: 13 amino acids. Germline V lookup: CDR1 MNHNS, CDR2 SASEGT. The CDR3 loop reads CASREDFWSPLHF. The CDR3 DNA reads TGTGCCAGCCGTGAAGACTTTTGGTCACCCCTCCACTTT.

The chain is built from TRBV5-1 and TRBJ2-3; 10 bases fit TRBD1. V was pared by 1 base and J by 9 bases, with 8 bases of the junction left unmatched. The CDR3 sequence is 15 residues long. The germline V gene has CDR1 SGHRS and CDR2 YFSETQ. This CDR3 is CASSLRGQGTTTQYF. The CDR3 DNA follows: TGCGCCAGCAGCTTGCGGGGACAGGGGACGACCACGCAGTATTTT.

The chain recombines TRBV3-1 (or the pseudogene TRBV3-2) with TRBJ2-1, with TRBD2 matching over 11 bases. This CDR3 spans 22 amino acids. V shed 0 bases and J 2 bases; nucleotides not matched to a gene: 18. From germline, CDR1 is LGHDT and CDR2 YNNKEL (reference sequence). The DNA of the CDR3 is TGTGCCAGCAGCCAAGAGGGAACTCCTAGCGGGGGGCCTCCGGAGGCCTACAATGAGCAGTTCTTC. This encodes CASSQEGTPSGGPPEAYNEQFF.

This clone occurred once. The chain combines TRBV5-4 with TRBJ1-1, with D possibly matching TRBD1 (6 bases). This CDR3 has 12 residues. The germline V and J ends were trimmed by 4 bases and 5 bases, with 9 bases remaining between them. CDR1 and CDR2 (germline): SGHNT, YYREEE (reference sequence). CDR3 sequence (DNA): TGTGCCAGCAGCGAGGGGGAGACTGAAGCTTTCTTT. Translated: CASSEGETEAFF. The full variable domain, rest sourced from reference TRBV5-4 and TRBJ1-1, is ETGVTQSPTHLIKTRGQQVTLRCSSQSGHNTVSWYQQALGQGPQFIFQYYREEENGRGNFPPRFSGLQFPNYSSELNVNALELDDSALYLCASSEGETEAFFGQGTRLTVV.

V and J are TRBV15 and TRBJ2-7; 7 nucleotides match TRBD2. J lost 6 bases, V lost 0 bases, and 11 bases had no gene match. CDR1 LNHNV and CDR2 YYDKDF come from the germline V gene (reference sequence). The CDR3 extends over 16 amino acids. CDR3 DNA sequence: TGTGCCACCAGCAGAGAAATCGGTCAGGGAGGGTCCGAGCAGTACGTC. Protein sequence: CATSREIGQGGSEQYV.

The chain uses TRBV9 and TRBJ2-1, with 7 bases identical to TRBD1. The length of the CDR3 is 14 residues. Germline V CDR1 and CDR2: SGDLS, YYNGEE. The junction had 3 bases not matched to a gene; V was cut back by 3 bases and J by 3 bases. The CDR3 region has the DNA TGTGCCAGCAGCGACTGGACAGGCTACAATGAGCAGTTCTTC. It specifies CASSDWTGYNEQFF.

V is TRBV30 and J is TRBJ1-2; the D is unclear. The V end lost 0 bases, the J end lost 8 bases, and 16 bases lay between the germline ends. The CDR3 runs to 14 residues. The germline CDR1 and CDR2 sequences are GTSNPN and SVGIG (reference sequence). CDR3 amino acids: CAWSVTPTLNGYTF. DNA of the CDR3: TGTGCCTGGAGTGTTACTCCGACATTAAACGGCTACACCTTC. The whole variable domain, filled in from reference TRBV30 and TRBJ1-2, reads SQTIHQWPATLVQPVGSPLSLECTVEGTSNPNLYWYRQAAGRGLQLLFYSVGIGQISSEVPQNLSASRPQDRQFILSSKKLLLSDSGFYLCAWSVTPTLNGYTFGSGTRLTVV.

The CDR3 region has the DNA TGTGCCAGCAGCTTCGCCCCCGGGCAGGGTCGACCCAACTCTGGAAACACCATATATTTT. Translation gives CASSFAPGQGRPNSGNTIYF. The V and J genes are TRBV5-5 and TRBJ1-3, with TRBD1 as a possible D gene (5 bases). Trimming stripped 2 bases from V and 0 bases from J, with 24 bases between. CDR1 and CDR2 (germline): SGHKS, YYEKEE (reference sequence). The CDR3 totals 20 residues.